One T cell receptor beta chain is described in this entry. The data originate from a study of control samples from healthy donors and cancer patients. The repertoire was sequenced with immunoSEQ multiplex PCR; TCRdb's copy has only in-frame clones and lacks some. The repertoire includes 350,000 to 450,000 clones, around 90% of them detected once, and around 6.8% sits in the top ten. The germline V gene encodes CDR1 MNHEY and CDR2 SMNVEV (reference sequence). The CDR3 covers 19 residues. V was clipped by 1 base and J by 6 bases; unmatched bases: 19. This receptor was obtained from a man in his forties or fifties with head and neck cancer. Sequencing used PBMCs. This sequence joins TRBV27 and TRBJ2-3, with TRBD2 matching over 7 bases. This CDR3 is CASSLWGGTEIADLDTQYF. The CDR3 bases are TGTGCCAGCAGTTTATGGGGAGGGACGGAAATCGCAGATCTTGATACGCAGTATTTT.